This TCR beta chain was retrieved from a study of T cells expressing NK-cell markers (dated by TCRdb to the early 2020s). Regarding the complete study: About 8 donors provided sorted CD3+CD56+NKG2C+, CD3+CD56+NKG2C- and CD3+CD56-NKG2C+ T-cell subsets, whose TCR beta-chain repertoires were profiled. Seven of the eight sequenced donors were HCMV-seropositive and one was HCMV-seronegative. Illumina HiSeq 2000/2500, MiSeq or NextSeq was used to sequence libraries as 2 x 150 bp reads. All eight donors whose samples were sequenced were randomly selected healthy volunteers, three of them men and five women. Findings and caveats that apply to the study as a whole: Whether the expanded NKG2C-expressing T cell clones were specific for HCMV antigens was left unclear. In over five donors, the dominant CD3+CD56+NKG2C+ clonotypes were among the top 10 CD8+ clonotypes and accounted for about 1.0-7.0% of CD8+ T cells. Those dominant clonotypes were again the most abundant among CD3+CD56-NKG2C+ cells in four donors, at about 25-60.1%.

A commercial ELISA kit detecting HCMV-specific IgG in serum was used to determine HCMV serostatus. Peripheral blood mononuclear cells were isolated from blood by Ficoll density gradient centrifugation. As to this clonotype: This receptor's antigen is unknown.

Inclusive of the bounding cysteine and phenylalanine, the CDR3 is 13 residues long. The entry carries no DNA sequence. For CDR1 and CDR2, the germline V gene lists MDHEN and SYDVKM. Instrument used: Illumina HiSeq 2000. TCR beta cDNA libraries were prepared using 5'RACE template switching, which introduced a universal primer site and unique molecular identifiers. Synthesis of cDNA was primed from the TCR beta constant segment and was followed by two consecutive PCR amplification steps. Under the source paper's analysis protocol: MIGEC was used to demultiplex reads and group the reads by UMI, and MiTCR was used to assemble and quantify clonotypes. Only TCR cDNA sequences supported by at least two reads were kept to exclude erroneous sequences. The tcR package was used for downstream repertoire analysis, with clonotypes matched between fractions based on CDR3 nucleotide sequence plus V segment. VDJmatch was used to annotate antigen specificity against VDJdb, with one amino acid substitution in CDR3 allowed. The reads were reprocessed in TCRdb, with one entry per CDR3 protein sequence and no accompanying DNA. The V and J calls come from TCRdb's annotation, not from the publication. This specimen's table enumerates around 280,000 distinct CDR3 sequences. The top ten clonotypes cover around 0.4% of the sample.

The source is a man between 18 and 29 years old in good health. Donor details come from another sample of the same person, matched by shared clones. Here the chain combines TRBV28 and TRBJ1-1. Sequences were obtained from blood T cells: a sorted CD56 or NKG2C T cell subset, CD4+ or CD8+ T cells, or bulk PBMC T cells (not recorded which). The CDR3 has the sequence CATLAQLYTEAFF.